This TCR beta chain was captured by sequencing in a study of immune cell composition in non-small cell lung cancer. Normal lung was sampled as far from the tumour as possible, at least 3 cm. Only in-frame clones appear in the TCRdb table, and some are missing; sequencing was by immunoSEQ multiplex PCR. The data show several thousand clones, 84% seen once. This CDR3 is built from 15 residues. Trimming at V came to 2 bases and at J to 9 bases, leaving 5 bases not matched to a gene. Germline CDR1 reads GTSNPN; CDR2 reads SVGIG (reference sequence). The sample taken for sequencing was non-adjacent lung tissue. V usage is TRBV30 and J usage is TRBJ2-1, with 15 positions matching TRBD2. This TCR came from a human donor with non-small cell lung cancer. In DNA, the CDR3 is TGTGCCTGGAGTAGGAAGGGACTAGCGGGAGGTGAGCAGTTCTTC. Translation gives CAWSRKGLAGGEQFF.